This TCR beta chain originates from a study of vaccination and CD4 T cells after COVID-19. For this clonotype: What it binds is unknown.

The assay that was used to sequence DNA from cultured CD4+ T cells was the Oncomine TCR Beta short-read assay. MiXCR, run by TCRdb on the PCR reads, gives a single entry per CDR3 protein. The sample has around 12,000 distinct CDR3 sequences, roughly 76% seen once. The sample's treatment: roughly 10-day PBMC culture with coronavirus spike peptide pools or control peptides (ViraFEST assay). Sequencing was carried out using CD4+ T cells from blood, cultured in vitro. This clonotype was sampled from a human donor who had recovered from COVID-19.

The CDR3: CASSFIRGSYNEQFF. CDR3 bases: TGTGCCAGCAGCTTTATCAGGGGATCCTACAATGAGCAGTTCTTC. The V gene is TRBV7-2, the J gene TRBJ2-1, with D perhaps matching TRBD1 (6 bases). The CDR3 is 15 residues long. Trimming stripped 3 bases from V and 1 base from J, with 10 bases between. Germline-derived CDR1 and CDR2 are SGHTA and FQGNSA.